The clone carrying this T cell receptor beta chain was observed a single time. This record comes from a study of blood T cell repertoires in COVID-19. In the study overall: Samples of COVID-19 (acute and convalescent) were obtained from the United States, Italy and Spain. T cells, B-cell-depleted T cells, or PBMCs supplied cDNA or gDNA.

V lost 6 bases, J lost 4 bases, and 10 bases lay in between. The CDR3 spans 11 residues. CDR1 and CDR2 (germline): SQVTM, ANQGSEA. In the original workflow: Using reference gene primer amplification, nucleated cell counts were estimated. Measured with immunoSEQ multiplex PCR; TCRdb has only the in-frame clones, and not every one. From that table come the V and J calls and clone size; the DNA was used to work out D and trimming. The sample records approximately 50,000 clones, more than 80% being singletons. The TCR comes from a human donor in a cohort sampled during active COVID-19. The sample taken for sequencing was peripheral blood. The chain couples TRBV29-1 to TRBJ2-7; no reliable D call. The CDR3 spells CSVEWQYEQYF. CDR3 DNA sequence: TGCAGCGTGGAGTGGCAGTACGAGCAGTACTTC.